This TCR beta chain was observed in a study of a mutant IDH1 vaccine in newly diagnosed glioma. The study's findings and limits: Immune responses induced by vaccination arose in about 93% of the patients.

Time point here: week 11, during vaccination. A single vaccine dose contained 300 ug of mutant IDH1 20-mer peptide, and topical imiquimod was used with it. Clones were sequenced by immunoSEQ multiplex PCR, and TCRdb holds only the in-frame ones, with some missing. The repertoire includes tens of thousands of clones, roughly 80% of them detected once, and around 8.2% sits in the top ten. Trimming shortened V by 3 bases and J by 3 bases, and 6 bases separated the two germline ends. The germline V gene encodes CDR1 MNHEY and CDR2 SMNVEV (reference sequence). The CDR3 has 13 amino acids. In regard to this clone: What it binds is unknown.

The specimen was PBMCs, collected from a glioma patient whose treatment included an IDH1 peptide vaccine. The clonotype comes from a woman aged 45-59 years with glioma. J is TRBJ1-5 and V is TRBV27; D is uncertain. The CDR3 DNA follows: TGTGCCAGCAGTTTGTCCATCAATCAGCCCCAGCATTTT. Protein sequence: CASSLSINQPQHF.